Listed here are 3 T cell receptor beta chains from one sample, sequenced in a study of cytomegalovirus exposure and HLA in healthy donors. The PCR was carried out with 60 Vbeta primers and 13 Jbeta primers. Sequencing used immunoSEQ multiplex PCR; TCRdb keeps in-frame clones, though not all of them. Here the sample spans 120,000 to 150,000 clones, 68% being singletons. Sequenced sample: PBMCs. Receptors were obtained from a man aged 55-75 years in good health and CMV-seronegative.

The V gene is TRBV19, the J gene TRBJ2-1, with D possibly TRBD2 on 6 matching bases. Germline CDR1 and CDR2: LNHDA and SQIVND (reference sequence). The V end lost 3 bases, the J end lost 3 bases, and 15 bases lay between the germline ends. This CDR3 contains 16 residues. Written as DNA, the CDR3 is TGTGCCAGTAGTATCTTTGGACTAAGGGACTACAATGAGCAGTTCTTC. Encoded protein: CASSIFGLRDYNEQFF.

The chain employs TRBV28 and TRBJ2-7; TRBD2 matches 8 bases. The germline gives CDR1 MDHEN, CDR2 SYDVKM. The CDR3 spans 14 residues. J lost 6 bases, V lost 1 base, and 5 bases had no gene match. DNA of the CDR3: TGTGCCAGCAGTTTATTGACCGGGGGGGGCGAGCAGTACTTC. It specifies CASSLLTGGGEQYF.

The chain combines TRBV7-2 with TRBJ1-5; D is perhaps TRBD1 (5 bases). V dropped 1 base and J dropped 0 bases, with 7 bases sitting between them. Germline loops: CDR1 SGHTA, CDR2 FQGNSA. This CDR3 contains 15 residues. This CDR3 reads CASSLGTNSNQPQHF. The CDR3 nucleotides read TGTGCCAGCAGCTTAGGGACAAATAGCAATCAGCCCCAGCATTTT.